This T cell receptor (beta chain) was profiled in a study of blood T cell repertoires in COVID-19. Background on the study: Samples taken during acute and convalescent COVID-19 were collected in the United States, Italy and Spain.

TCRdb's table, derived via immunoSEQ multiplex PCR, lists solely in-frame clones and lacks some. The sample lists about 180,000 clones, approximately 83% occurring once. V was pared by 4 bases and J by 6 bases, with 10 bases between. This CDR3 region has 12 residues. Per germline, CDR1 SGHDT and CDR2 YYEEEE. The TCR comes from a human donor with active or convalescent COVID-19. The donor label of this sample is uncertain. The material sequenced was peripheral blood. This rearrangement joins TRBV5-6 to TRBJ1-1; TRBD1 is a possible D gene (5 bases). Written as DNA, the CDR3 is TGTGCCAGCAGCCCGGGGGGGGCTGAAGCTTTCTTT. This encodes CASSPGGAEAFF. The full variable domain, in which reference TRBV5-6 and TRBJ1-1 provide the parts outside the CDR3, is DAGVTQSPTHLIKTRGQQVTLRCSPKSGHDTVSWYQQALGQGPQFIFQYYEEEERQRGNFPDRFSGHQFPNYSSELNVNALLLGDSALYLCASSPGGAEAFFGQGTRLTVV.